This entry is about one T cell receptor (beta chain). Antigen unknown. Extracted RNA was reverse transcribed into cDNA, the sequencing template. Profiling relied on immunoSEQ multiplex PCR, and the TCRdb table lists in-frame clones only, not all of them. The sample holds 100,000 to 150,000 clones, around three fifths seen once. This sample was included in a study of CD8+ T cells in alopecia areata. Study-level points and caveats: Lesional scalp exceeded normal scalp in clonality, especially in alopecia totalis/universalis.

The CDR3 covers 10 residues. In germline, CDR1 is GTSNPN, CDR2 SVGIG (reference sequence). V was pared by 1 base and J by 5 bases, with 0 bases between. The starting material was CD4+ T cells sorted from blood, obtained at week 0. The J gene is TRBJ1-3, the V gene TRBV30; D ambiguous. This TCR derives from a human donor with alopecia areata. The CDR3: CAWSGNTIYF. The CDR3 DNA follows: TGTGCCTGGAGTGGAAACACCATATATTTT.